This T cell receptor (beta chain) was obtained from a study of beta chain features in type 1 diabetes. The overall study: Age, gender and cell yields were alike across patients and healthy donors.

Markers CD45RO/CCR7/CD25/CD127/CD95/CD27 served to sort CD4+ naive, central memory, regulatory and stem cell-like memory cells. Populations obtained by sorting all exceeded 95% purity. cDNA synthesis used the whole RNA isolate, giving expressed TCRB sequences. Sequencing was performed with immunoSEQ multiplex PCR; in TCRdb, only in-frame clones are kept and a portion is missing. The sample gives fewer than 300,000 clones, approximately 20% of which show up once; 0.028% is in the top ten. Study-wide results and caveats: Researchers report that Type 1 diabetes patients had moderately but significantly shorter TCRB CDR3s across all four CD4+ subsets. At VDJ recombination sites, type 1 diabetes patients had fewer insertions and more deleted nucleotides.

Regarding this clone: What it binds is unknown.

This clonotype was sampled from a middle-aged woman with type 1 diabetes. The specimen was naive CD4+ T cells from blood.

The CDR3 DNA is TGTGCCAGCAGCTCCCAGGGACTGACGGGTCGGAATGAGCAGTTCTTC. Translation gives CASSSQGLTGRNEQFF. The chain carries TRBV7-3 and TRBJ2-1, with a possible D match to TRBD2 (6 bases). Germline CDR1 reads SGHTA; CDR2 reads FQGTGA. This CDR3 spans 16 amino acids. V lost 4 bases and J lost 7, with 20 bases in between.